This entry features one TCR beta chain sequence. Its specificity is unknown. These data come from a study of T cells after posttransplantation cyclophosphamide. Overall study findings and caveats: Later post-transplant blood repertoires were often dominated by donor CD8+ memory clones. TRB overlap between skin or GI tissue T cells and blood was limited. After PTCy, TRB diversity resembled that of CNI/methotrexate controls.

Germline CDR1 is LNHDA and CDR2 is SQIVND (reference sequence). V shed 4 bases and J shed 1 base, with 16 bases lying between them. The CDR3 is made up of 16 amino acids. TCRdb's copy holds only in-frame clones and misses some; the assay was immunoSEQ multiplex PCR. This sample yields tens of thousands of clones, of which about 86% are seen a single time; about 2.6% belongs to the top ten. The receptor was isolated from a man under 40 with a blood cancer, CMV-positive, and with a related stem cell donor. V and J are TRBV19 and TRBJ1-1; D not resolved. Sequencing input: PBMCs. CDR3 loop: CASSKGGAASNTEAFF. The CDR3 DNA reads TGTGCCAGTAGTAAGGGAGGCGCAGCTTCGAACACTGAAGCTTTCTTT.